This entry is about one T cell receptor beta chain. TCRdb analysed the 5' RACE reads with MiXCR anew, one entry per CDR3 protein. The sample includes more than 65,000 distinct CDR3 sequences, around 12% of them seen just once. These data originate in a study of spatial heterogeneity in lung cancer. Overall study context: Beta-chain sequences consistently outnumbered alpha-chain sequences in detection.

The trim removed 3 bases at V and 5 bases at J, leaving 3 bases unmatched. Germline values: CDR1 SGHTA, CDR2 FQGNSA. CDR3 length: 14 residues. The time point: sample taken at primary tumor resection. Unsorted samples of tumor, nontumor lung or frozen PBMC had their whole RNA sequenced. The TCR originated in a male donor with early-stage non-small cell lung cancer. The sample consisted of PBMCs, taken at surgery. The chain uses TRBV7-2 and TRBJ2-7; TRBD2 matches at 11 bases. This CDR3 reads CASSFPSGRNEQYF. CDR3 sequence (DNA): TGTGCCAGCAGCTTTCCTAGCGGGAGGAACGAGCAGTACTTC. Complete variable domain (other parts from reference TRBV7-2 and TRBJ2-7): GAGVSQSPSNKVTEKGKDVELRCDPISGHTALYWYRQSLGQGLEFLIYFQGNSAPDKSGLPSDRFSAERTGGSVSTLTIQRTQQEDSAVYLCASSFPSGRNEQYFGPGTRLTVT.